The rows below give T cell receptor beta chains drawn from one sample of a study of blood T cells in healthy people across ages. Each CDR3 protein is one row after TCRdb ran MiXCR on the 5' RACE reads. This table has about 2 million distinct CDR3 sequences, roughly 50% appearing once. The specimen was blood. The origin of the receptors is a woman aged 40 to 50 in good health. Each CDR3 is given with its conserved first and last residue. The D gene is left open where the match is weak. Rows may omit the clone size; those that give it use once, few, many or a size class.

TRBV11-2	TRBJ2-3	NA	TRBD2	TGTGCCAGCAGCCCAACCGCGGGACTAGCCGCAGATACGCAGTATTTT	CASSPTAGLAADTQYF
TRBV11-2	TRBJ2-5	NA	TRBD2	TGTGCCAGCAGCTTATTGACTAGCGGGCGGGAGACCCGGTACTTC	CASSLLTSGRETRYF
TRBV6-5	TRBJ1-1	NA	NA	TGTGCCAGCAGGTGGCGGAACACTGAAGCTTTCTTT	CASRWRNTEAFF
TRBV20-1	TRBJ1-6	NA	NA	TGCAGTGCTACCTCAGGGTTCCATAATTCACCCCTCCACTTT	CSATSGFHNSPLHF
TRBV27	TRBJ2-5	few	NA	TGTGCCAGCAGTCCCCACCTCTCGGGCCAAGAGACCCAGTACTTC	CASSPHLSGQETQYF
TRBV20-1	TRBJ2-5	few	TRBD2	TGCAGTGCTTCGCGGGGGGAAGAGACCCAGTACTTC	CSASRGEETQYF
TRBV7-9	TRBJ2-1	NA	NA	TGTGCCAGCAGCTTAGGGCTAGCTACGCACAATGAGCAGTTCTTC	CASSLGLATHNEQFF
TRBV20-1	TRBJ2-1	few	NA	TGCAGTGCTAGACAGGGGACCAACAATGAGCAGTTCTTC	CSARQGTNNEQFF
TRBV20-1	TRBJ2-5	few	TRBD2	TGCAGTGCCATCATAAGCGGGGGGGCTTTTGGCCAAAACTTGGAGACCCAGTACTTC	CSAIISGGAFGQNLETQYF
TRBV7-3	TRBJ2-3	NA	TRBD2	TGTGCCAGCAGCCTCCTTAGCGGGGGGGCAGGGCAGGATACGCAGTATTTT	CASSLLSGGAGQDTQYF
TRBV5-1	TRBJ2-6	few	NA	TGCGCCAGCGGTATGGAGGGTACCGGGGCCAACGTCCTGACTTTC	CASGMEGTGANVLTF
TRBV20-1	TRBJ2-7	few	TRBD1	TGCAGTGCTAGAGATCCCCGCGGACAGGGGGCCTACGAGCAGTACTTC	CSARDPRGQGAYEQYF
TRBV6-6	TRBJ2-1	NA	TRBD2	TGTGCCAGCAGCCGGCTAGCGGGGGCCTGGAATGAGCAGTTCTTC	CASSRLAGAWNEQFF
TRBV5-5	TRBJ2-1	NA	NA	TGTGCCAGCAGCTTGGGGCACAGGGTTGGGAATGAGCAGTTCTTC	CASSLGHRVGNEQFF
TRBV3-1	TRBJ2-7	few	TRBD1	TGTGCCAGCAGCCAGACAGGGTCGGGGCAGTACTTC	CASSQTGSGQYF
TRBV27	TRBJ1-2	NA	TRBD1	TGTGCCAGCAGTTATAAAGGACAGGGGGCACGTTCTAACTATGGCTACACCTTC	CASSYKGQGARSNYGYTF
TRBV4-3	TRBJ2-1	few	NA	TGCGCCAGCAGCCAAGACCGAGGGGAGGAAAATGAGCAGTTCTTC	CASSQDRGEENEQFF
TRBV7-8	TRBJ2-3	NA	TRBD2	TGTGCCAGCAGCCGCCGGACTAGCGGGGGGCCACCCACAGATACGCAGTATTTT	CASSRRTSGGPPTDTQYF
TRBV7-7	TRBJ2-3	few	NA	TGTGCTAGCAGCTTAGAAGGGGCTAGCGGCACAGATACGCAGTATTTT	CASSLEGASGTDTQYF
TRBV20-1	TRBJ2-7	few	TRBD2	TGCAGTGCCTCGCAACCTGCTAGCGGGGGATACTACGAGCAGTACTTC	CSASQPASGGYYEQYF
TRBV14	TRBJ2-4	NA	TRBD1	TGTGCCAGCAGCCAACTTGTTGGGACAGGGTTACACATTCAGTACTTC	CASSQLVGTGLHIQYF
TRBV28	TRBJ1-2	NA	NA	TGTGCCAGCAGCCGACAATTCTCCGGCTACACCTTC	CASSRQFSGYTF
TRBV20-1	TRBJ2-1	NA	NA	TGCAGTGCGCCACTTGATGGGGATCGCTACAATGAGCAGTTCTTC	CSAPLDGDRYNEQFF
TRBV29-1	TRBJ2-5	NA	NA	TGCAGCGTTTCCGACAGAGAAGAGACCCAGTACTTC	CSVSDREETQYF
TRBV7-2	TRBJ2-5	few	NA	TGTGCCAGCAGCTTAGAACGGAGGGGAGAGACCCAGTACTTC	CASSLERRGETQYF
TRBV5-6	TRBJ2-7	few	NA	TGTGCCAGCAGCTTGAATAGGAGGACCTACGAGCAGTACTTC	CASSLNRRTYEQYF
TRBV12-3/TRBV12-4	TRBJ1-6	NA	TRBD1	TGTGCCAGCAGTTTAGCTTCCCGGACAGGGGTGGGCTCACCCCTCCACTTT	CASSLASRTGVGSPLHF
TRBV28	TRBJ1-6	NA	TRBD1	TGTGCCGTATACGGACAGGGGGCTTTCTATAATTCACCCCTCCACTTT	CAVYGQGAFYNSPLHF
TRBV12-3/TRBV12-4	TRBJ1-5	NA	NA	TGTGCCAGCAGTTTAATGGCAGGGGGCAATCAGCCCCAGCATTTT	CASSLMAGGNQPQHF
TRBV28	TRBJ2-7	NA	NA	TGTGCCAGCAGCGGAAGGCGGCCTTCCTACGAGCAGTACTTC	CASSGRRPSYEQYF
TRBV6-5	TRBJ1-2	few	NA	TGTGCCAGCAGTCAATACGATCCCAACTATGGCTACACCTTC	CASSQYDPNYGYTF
TRBV7-2	TRBJ2-1	few	NA	TGTGCCAGCAGCTTAGCGAGTTCGGTCCGTGGGAATGAGCAGTTCTTC	CASSLASSVRGNEQFF
TRBV4-2	TRBJ2-5	NA	TRBD2	TGTGCCAGCAGCTGGGGGGGTAGCGGTGAAGAGACCCAGTACTTC	CASSWGGSGEETQYF
TRBV28	TRBJ2-5	few	NA	TGTGCCAGCAGTTTTCTAGGGAGAAGCACAGAGACCCAGTACTTC	CASSFLGRSTETQYF
TRBV20-1	TRBJ2-1	few	TRBD1	TGCAGTGCTCGGGGACAGGGGGTTAATGAGCAGTTCTTC	CSARGQGVNEQFF
TRBV7-2	TRBJ2-4	few	NA	TGTGCCAGCAGCCACGCCCCGCCTTTGGAAAACATTCAGTACTTC	CASSHAPPLENIQYF
TRBV6-6	TRBJ1-1	NA	NA	TGTGCCAGCAGTTCCACGTCCTTGAACACTGAAGCTTTCTTT	CASSSTSLNTEAFF
TRBV27	TRBJ2-1	NA	NA	TGTGCCAGCAGTTTTTGGACAGATAATTACAATGAGCGGTTCTTC	CASSFWTDNYNERFF
TRBV12-3/TRBV12-4	TRBJ1-2	NA	NA	TGTGCCAGCATCGAGGACCGTCCGTATGGCTACACCTTC	CASIEDRPYGYTF
TRBV27	TRBJ2-1	NA	TRBD2	TGTGCCAGCAGTCCCCAAGCGGGGGATTACTACAATGAGCAGTTCTTC	CASSPQAGDYYNEQFF
TRBV2	TRBJ2-7	NA	NA	TGTGCCAGCAGTGAAGGGGCAGGGGCAGGATCCTACGAGCAGTACTTC	CASSEGAGAGSYEQYF
TRBV20-1	TRBJ1-1	NA	NA	TGCAGTGCTAGTTGGGGTGGTGGGGGATTCGGTTGTAAAGCTTTCTTT	CSASWGGGGFGCKAFF
TRBV7-9	TRBJ2-3	NA	TRBD2	TGTGCCAGCAGCCACCTCGGACTAGGAAGCACAGATACGCAGTATTTT	CASSHLGLGSTDTQYF
TRBV13	TRBJ1-4	NA	TRBD1	TGTGCCAGCAGCCGAATTGTCCAGGGGGCAGTGGGGAAACTGTTTTTT	CASSRIVQGAVGKLFF
TRBV5-1	TRBJ2-1	NA	TRBD2	TGCGCCAGCAGTTTGAAGGCAGGCGGGGGTATATACAATGAGCAGTTCTTC	CASSLKAGGGIYNEQFF
TRBV20-1	TRBJ2-5	NA	NA	TGCAGTGCGAGAAAGACGGGGGGCGATGAGCAGTACTTC	CSARKTGGDEQYF
TRBV27	TRBJ2-7	NA	TRBD1	TGTGCCAGCAGGGGGGAGACAGGGGTCTACGAGCAGTACTTC	CASRGETGVYEQYF
TRBV12-3/TRBV12-4	TRBJ2-7	NA	TRBD1	TGTGCCAGCAGCAAGGACAGGCCTTCCTCCTACGAGCAGTACTTC	CASSKDRPSSYEQYF
TRBV27	TRBJ2-7	few	TRBD2	TGTGCCAGCAGTTTATTGGTAGCGGGGGCCTACGAGCAGTACTTC	CASSLLVAGAYEQYF
TRBV4-3	TRBJ2-4	NA	NA	TGCGCCAGCAGCCAAGATCTTGGGGGGGCCTTCGAAAACATTCAGTACTTC	CASSQDLGGAFENIQYF
TRBV28	TRBJ1-1	NA	TRBD1	TGTGCCAGCTGGGACAGAGAAGGGAACACTGAAGCTTTCTTT	CASWDREGNTEAFF
TRBV12-3/TRBV12-4	TRBJ2-5	NA	TRBD1	TGTGCCAGCAGTTTAAGGGACAGAAAGGGTAATGAGCAGTACTTC	CASSLRDRKGNEQYF
TRBV4-2	TRBJ2-7	few	TRBD2	TGTGCCAGCAGCCAAGGCTGGGAGGGAAACTACGAGCAGTACTTC	CASSQGWEGNYEQYF
TRBV28	TRBJ2-1	NA	NA	TGTGCCAGCAGTTTATTCCCAAATGAGCAGTTCTTC	CASSLFPNEQFF
TRBV2	TRBJ2-3	few	NA	TGTGCCAGCAGTGGCCCAGGAGCCGGGACAGATACGCAGTATTTT	CASSGPGAGTDTQYF
TRBV29-1	TRBJ2-5	NA	TRBD1	TGCAGCGTAGCAACAGGGGGCCTAGAGACCCAGTACTTC	CSVATGGLETQYF
TRBV14	TRBJ2-1	few	NA	TGTGCCAGCAGTCAGATGACTCCGACGACCTCAAATGAGCAGTTCTTC	CASSQMTPTTSNEQFF